This T cell receptor beta chain stems from a study of cytomegalovirus exposure and HLA in healthy donors. V was trimmed by 7 bases and J by 3 bases, leaving 14 bases between them. There are 14 residues in the CDR3. The germline gives CDR1 LNHNV, CDR2 YYDKDF (reference sequence). With 60 Vbeta and 13 Jbeta primers, the PCR was carried out. Sequencing was performed with immunoSEQ multiplex PCR; in TCRdb, only in-frame clones are kept and a portion is missing. The sample holds approximately 89,000 clones, about two thirds seen once. Sequenced: PBMCs. The V call is TRBV15, the J call TRBJ2-3, with a possible D match to TRBD2 (6 bases). This receptor was obtained from a female donor in good health and CMV-seronegative. This CDR3 reads CATNPGRRTDTQYF. DNA of the CDR3: TGTGCCACCAATCCAGGGAGGAGGACAGATACGCAGTATTTT.